The T cell receptor beta chain under discussion was sequenced for a study of T-cell memory formation after mild COVID-19. TCRdb analysed the 5' RACE reads with MiXCR anew, one entry per CDR3 protein. Of just under 550,000 distinct CDR3 sequences listed, over 20% were seen once; the top ten hold 12%. Germline V gene lookup returns CDR1 SGHKS and CDR2 YYEKEE (reference sequence). The CDR3 is 14 amino acids. V shed 4 bases and J 9 bases; nucleotides not matched to a gene: 12. In its sample, this clonotype was seen a few times. The sequence was obtained from an adult woman who had mild COVID-19 (a few samples of this study predate the infection). Cell type and time point are not known. The material sequenced was PBMCs or a T cell subset sorted from them (not recorded which). The rearrangement links TRBV5-5 to TRBJ2-7; 8 nucleotides line up with TRBD1. The CDR3, as DNA: TGTGCCAGCAGCAACGGACAGGGCCCTACAGGGCAGTACTTC. Its translation is CASSNGQGPTGQYF.